These T cell receptor beta chains were read from a single sample in a study of OX40 agonist ivuxolimab in advanced cancers. Clones were read by immunoSEQ multiplex PCR, and TCRdb kept only the in-frame ones, dropping some. The sample records more than 50,000 clones, 70% to 80% being singletons. Sequencing was performed on CD4+ or CD8+ T cells sorted from blood, taken in a trial of the OX40 agonist ivuxolimab. The receptors were gathered from an adult with an advanced solid tumor such as melanoma, head and neck, liver or kidney cancer. CDR3s include the opening cysteine and the closing phenylalanine or tryptophan. The D gene is left open where the match is weak. The size field is filled for only some rows; it gives once, few, many or a size class.

v_gene: TRBV14; j_gene: TRBJ1-4; d_gene: -; len: 15; abundance: -; CDR3nt: TGTGCCAGCAGCCAAGATACGGGATGGGATGAAAAACTGTTTTTT; CDR3aa: CASSQDTGWDEKLFF
v_gene: TRBV7-2; j_gene: TRBJ1-1; d_gene: -; len: 14; abundance: -; CDR3nt: TGTGCCAGCAGCTTAGCCGGGGTGAGTCGTGGGGCTTTCTTT; CDR3aa: CASSLAGVSRGAFF
v_gene: TRBV6-5; j_gene: TRBJ2-3; d_gene: TRBD2; len: 15; abundance: -; CDR3nt: TGTGCCAGCAGTTACGGGCGGGGGTACACAGATACGCAGTATTTT; CDR3aa: CASSYGRGYTDTQYF
v_gene: TRBV10-1; j_gene: TRBJ1-4; d_gene: TRBD1; len: 16; abundance: -; CDR3nt: TGCGCCAACTTACCACAGGGGCCGTACCTTAATGAAAAACTGTTTTTT; CDR3aa: CANLPQGPYLNEKLFF
v_gene: TRBV5-1; j_gene: TRBJ2-2; d_gene: TRBD2; len: 18; abundance: -; CDR3nt: TGCGCCAGCAGCTTCATTCCTAGCGGGGATTTTGGCACCGGGGAGCTGTTTTTT; CDR3aa: CASSFIPSGDFGTGELFF
v_gene: TRBV7-6; j_gene: TRBJ2-7; d_gene: TRBD1; len: 13; abundance: once; CDR3nt: TGTGCCAGCAGCTTAGGACAGGGAGACGAGCAGTACTTC; CDR3aa: CASSLGQGDEQYF
v_gene: TRBV6-5; j_gene: TRBJ2-5; d_gene: -; len: 14; abundance: -; CDR3nt: TGTGCCAGCAGTTATATCGGGGGCCTAGAGACCCAGTACTTC; CDR3aa: CASSYIGGLETQYF
v_gene: TRBV7-2; j_gene: TRBJ1-5; d_gene: -; len: 13; abundance: -; CDR3nt: TGTGCCAGCAGCACCTCCCCGGGACAGCCCCAGCATTTT; CDR3aa: CASSTSPGQPQHF
v_gene: TRBV27; j_gene: TRBJ1-5; d_gene: TRBD1; len: 15; abundance: -; CDR3nt: TGTGCCAGCAGACGTACAGGGGGCGGAAATCAGCCCCAGCATTTT; CDR3aa: CASRRTGGGNQPQHF
v_gene: TRBV7-2; j_gene: TRBJ1-2; d_gene: -; len: 16; abundance: -; CDR3nt: TGTGCCAGCAGCCAGAGTGAAATAGGTGGTTACTATGGCTACACCTTC; CDR3aa: CASSQSEIGGYYGYTF
v_gene: TRBV6-1; j_gene: TRBJ2-7; d_gene: -; len: 14; abundance: -; CDR3nt: TGTGCCAGCAGTGAACAGGTGAGCTCCTACGAGCAGTACTTC; CDR3aa: CASSEQVSSYEQYF
v_gene: TRBV7-8; j_gene: TRBJ2-2; d_gene: -; len: 19; abundance: few; CDR3nt: TGTGCCAGCAGCTTAGGGCCGGGACCCCTGGGAGGATCCACCGGGGAGCTGTTTTTT; CDR3aa: CASSLGPGPLGGSTGELFF
v_gene: TRBV5-6; j_gene: TRBJ1-6; d_gene: -; len: 18; abundance: -; CDR3nt: TGTGCCAGCAGCTCCATGTTGGGATCCCTCTCCTATAATTCACCCCTCCACTTT; CDR3aa: CASSSMLGSLSYNSPLHF
v_gene: TRBV7-2; j_gene: TRBJ2-1; d_gene: TRBD2; len: 14; abundance: -; CDR3nt: TGTGCCAGCAGCTTCGGACTAGCGCAAAATGAGCAGTTCTTC; CDR3aa: CASSFGLAQNEQFF
v_gene: TRBV5-1; j_gene: TRBJ2-1; d_gene: -; len: 18; abundance: -; CDR3nt: TGCGCCAGCAGCTTGAGGGGGGGCGGGCCGTCATCCTACAATGAGCAGTTCTTC; CDR3aa: CASSLRGGGPSSYNEQFF
v_gene: TRBV6-1; j_gene: TRBJ1-5; d_gene: TRBD1; len: 15; abundance: -; CDR3nt: TGTGCCAGCAGTGAGAGGACAGGGGGCAATCAGCCCCAGCATTTT; CDR3aa: CASSERTGGNQPQHF
v_gene: TRBV14; j_gene: TRBJ2-3; d_gene: TRBD2; len: 16; abundance: -; CDR3nt: TGTGCCAGCAGCCCCCTGACTAGCCTTAGCACAGATACGCAGTATTTT; CDR3aa: CASSPLTSLSTDTQYF
v_gene: TRBV30; j_gene: TRBJ2-5; d_gene: -; len: 12; abundance: few; CDR3nt: TGTGCCTGCTCAAGGGGGGGGGAGACCCAGTACTTC; CDR3aa: CACSRGGETQYF
v_gene: TRBV19; j_gene: TRBJ2-7; d_gene: TRBD2; len: 13; abundance: once; CDR3nt: TGTGCCAGTAGTATACTAGCGGGAGACGAGCAGTACTTC; CDR3aa: CASSILAGDEQYF
v_gene: TRBV9; j_gene: TRBJ2-7; d_gene: -; len: 14; abundance: -; CDR3nt: TGTGCCAGCAGCGTAGCCCCAGGGGCAGGCGAGCAGTACTTC; CDR3aa: CASSVAPGAGEQYF
v_gene: TRBV5-5; j_gene: TRBJ2-3; d_gene: TRBD2; len: 15; abundance: -; CDR3nt: TGTGCCAGCAGCCCTAGGGGACTAGTGACAGATACGCAGTATTTT; CDR3aa: CASSPRGLVTDTQYF
v_gene: TRBV6-1; j_gene: TRBJ1-2; d_gene: -; len: 12; abundance: -; CDR3nt: TGTGCCAGCAGTGTTCAGGACATTTTCTACACCTTC; CDR3aa: CASSVQDIFYTF
v_gene: TRBV5-1; j_gene: TRBJ2-5; d_gene: -; len: 15; abundance: medium-sized; CDR3nt: TGCGCCAGCAGCTTGCCAGCGGGTAGACAAGAGACCCAGTACTTC; CDR3aa: CASSLPAGRQETQYF
v_gene: TRBV5-4; j_gene: TRBJ2-7; d_gene: -; len: 14; abundance: once; CDR3nt: TGTGCCAGCAGCCGACGGGCGGGAACTCGAGAGCAGTACTTC; CDR3aa: CASSRRAGTREQYF
v_gene: TRBV6-5; j_gene: TRBJ1-1; d_gene: TRBD1; len: 15; abundance: -; CDR3nt: TGTGCCAGCAGTTACTCTTGGGACAGCTTGAATGAAGCTTTCTTT; CDR3aa: CASSYSWDSLNEAFF
v_gene: TRBV30; j_gene: TRBJ2-2; d_gene: TRBD2; len: 17; abundance: -; CDR3nt: TGTGCCTGGAGCCGATCGGGACTAGCGGGAGAAGCCGGGGAGCTGTTTTTT; CDR3aa: CAWSRSGLAGEAGELFF
v_gene: TRBV19; j_gene: TRBJ1-2; d_gene: TRBD1; len: 16; abundance: once; CDR3nt: TGTGCCTTCTCCCGGGACAGGGACCGGGTAAGCTATGGCTACACCTTC; CDR3aa: CAFSRDRDRVSYGYTF
v_gene: TRBV25-1; j_gene: TRBJ2-1; d_gene: TRBD2; len: 13; abundance: -; CDR3nt: TGTGCCAGCAGAGGCGGGAGAAGCTATGAGCAGTTCTTC; CDR3aa: CASRGGRSYEQFF
v_gene: TRBV2; j_gene: TRBJ2-3; d_gene: -; len: 14; abundance: -; CDR3nt: TGTGCCAGCAGTGCTGGGGGGGCAACAGATACGCAGTATTTT; CDR3aa: CASSAGGATDTQYF
v_gene: TRBV9; j_gene: TRBJ1-2; d_gene: -; len: 17; abundance: once; CDR3nt: TGTGCCAGCAGCCCTCGCTTCCTGGATGGAGTTCACTATGGCTACACCTTC; CDR3aa: CASSPRFLDGVHYGYTF
v_gene: TRBV18; j_gene: TRBJ1-2; d_gene: TRBD1; len: 15; abundance: once; CDR3nt: TGTGCCAGCTCATTCGGGACAGGGGCAAACTATGGCTACACCTTC; CDR3aa: CASSFGTGANYGYTF
v_gene: TRBV27; j_gene: TRBJ1-1; d_gene: -; len: 12; abundance: -; CDR3nt: TGTGCCAGCAGGAGGGGCTACACTGAAGCTTTCTTT; CDR3aa: CASRRGYTEAFF
v_gene: TRBV2; j_gene: TRBJ1-4; d_gene: -; len: 13; abundance: -; CDR3nt: TGTGCCAGCCGGTTGACAACTAATGAAAAACTGTTTTTT; CDR3aa: CASRLTTNEKLFF
v_gene: TRBV6-6; j_gene: TRBJ1-4; d_gene: TRBD1; len: 15; abundance: -; CDR3nt: TGTGCCAGCAGTTACTCGGGACAGGGTGAAGAAAAACTGTTTTTT; CDR3aa: CASSYSGQGEEKLFF
v_gene: TRBV4-3; j_gene: TRBJ2-5; d_gene: -; len: 15; abundance: few; CDR3nt: TGCGCCAGCAGCCAAGGACTCAGGGTGCAAGAGACCCAGTACTTC; CDR3aa: CASSQGLRVQETQYF
v_gene: TRBV19; j_gene: TRBJ2-5; d_gene: TRBD1; len: 18; abundance: -; CDR3nt: TGTGCCAGTAGTACGGACAGGGCGAGCGGATCAGTATCCGAGACCCAGTACTTC; CDR3aa: CASSTDRASGSVSETQYF
v_gene: TRBV19; j_gene: TRBJ1-3; d_gene: -; len: 14; abundance: -; CDR3nt: TGTGCCAGTACCAGCACGCCATCTGGAAACACCATATATTTT; CDR3aa: CASTSTPSGNTIYF
v_gene: TRBV19; j_gene: TRBJ2-1; d_gene: -; len: 14; abundance: -; CDR3nt: TGTGCCAGTAAAACCCGACGGGAGCGGAATGAGCAGTTCTTC; CDR3aa: CASKTRRERNEQFF
v_gene: TRBV7-9; j_gene: TRBJ2-1; d_gene: TRBD2; len: 13; abundance: -; CDR3nt: TGTGCCAGCAGCTTGCGGGGGGCCGGTGAGCAGTTCTTC; CDR3aa: CASSLRGAGEQFF
v_gene: TRBV11-2; j_gene: TRBJ1-1; d_gene: -; len: 14; abundance: -; CDR3nt: TGTGCCAGCAGCTTAGGTCTTTGGAACACTGAAGCTTTCTTT; CDR3aa: CASSLGLWNTEAFF
v_gene: TRBV6-5; j_gene: TRBJ1-3; d_gene: TRBD1; len: 15; abundance: -; CDR3nt: TGTGCCAGCAGCCCCAGGACAGGGGCTGGAAACACCATATATTTT; CDR3aa: CASSPRTGAGNTIYF